A single sample is the source of the 14 T cell receptor beta chains below, sequenced in a study of blood T cell repertoires in COVID-19. This table comes from immunoSEQ multiplex PCR, and its TCRdb copy is limited to in-frame clones, with some not included. The repertoire holds around 250,000 clones, with more than 85% as singletons. The sample comprised peripheral blood. These receptors all stem from a man between 18 and 35 years old with active or convalescent COVID-19.

The chain carries TRBV7-2 and TRBJ2-5; D is ambiguous. V lost 2 bases and J 7 bases, leaving 14 bases between the germline ends. The V gene's germline CDR1 is SGHTA and CDR2 FQGNSA. The CDR3 runs to 14 residues. The CDR3 loop is CASSLTYSMGTQYF. In DNA, the CDR3 is TGTGCCAGCAGCTTAACGTACAGCATGGGGACCCAGTACTTC.

In this sample, this clone turned up once. This chain links TRBV28 with TRBJ2-1, with D maybe TRBD1 (6 bases). The CDR3 extends over 15 amino acids. Germline CDR1 MDHEN, CDR2 SYDVKM. V was pared by 2 bases and J by 0 bases, with 8 bases between. Written as DNA, the CDR3 is TGTGCCAGCAGTTTACTGACAGGCTCCTACAATGAGCAGTTCTTC. The encoded protein is CASSLLTGSYNEQFF.

The chain employs TRBV7-2 and TRBJ2-2, with D maybe TRBD2 (6 bases). V dropped 3 bases and J dropped 0 bases, with 14 bases sitting between them. The CDR3 is 17 amino acids. Germline CDR1 and CDR2: SGHTA and FQGNSA. The CDR3 sequence: CASSFTRDSANTGELFF. In DNA, the CDR3 is TGTGCCAGCAGCTTCACCCGGGACTCCGCGAACACCGGGGAGCTGTTTTTT.

The chain employs TRBV5-4 and TRBJ1-2, with TRBD1 as a possible D gene (5 bases). Trimming pared 3 bases from V and 2 bases from J, leaving 14 bases between. This CDR3 is 15 amino acids long. Per the germline V gene, CDR1 is SGHNT and CDR2 is YYREEE (reference sequence). The CDR3 spells CASSSGVSPNYGYTF. Here the CDR3 DNA reads TGTGCCAGCAGCTCGGGGGTGTCCCCCAACTATGGCTACACCTTC.

The chain is built from TRBV19 and TRBJ1-3, with 7 bases identical to TRBD1. Unmatched junction bases numbered 4, after V lost 4 bases and J lost 4 bases. Per germline, CDR1 LNHDA and CDR2 SQIVND (reference sequence). The CDR3 spans 14 residues. The CDR3 DNA reads as TGTGCCAGTAGTAGCAGGGGGTCCGGAAACACCATATATTTT. As protein: CASSSRGSGNTIYF.

As concerns this clone: This specimen includes other DNA sequences encoding the same CDR3. The chain is built from TRBV30 and TRBJ1-1, with D perhaps TRBD1 (5 bases). V dropped 4 bases and J dropped 5 bases, with 14 bases sitting between them. Germline V CDR1 and CDR2: GTSNPN, SVGIG (reference sequence). CDR3 size: 13 residues. The CDR3 reads CAWKEQVNTEAFF. The CDR3 region has the DNA TGTGCCTGGAAGGAACAGGTTAATACTGAAGCTTTCTTT.

This chain links TRBV5-1 with TRBJ1-2; D may be TRBD1 (6 bases). This CDR3 contains 13 residues. From germline, CDR1 is SGHRS and CDR2 YFSETQ. V dropped 3 bases and J dropped 6 bases, with 12 bases sitting between them. CDR3 coding DNA: TGCGCCAGCAGCTCGATCTCAGGGGATGGCTACACCTTC. This encodes CASSSISGDGYTF.

The rearrangement links TRBV7-2 to TRBJ2-1; D gene uncertain. The CDR3 covers 14 residues. Deletions cut 4 bases from V and 10 bases from J, with 17 bases between. Germline V gene lookup returns CDR1 SGHTA and CDR2 FQGNSA. This chain's CDR3 is CASSSPPVNLEQFF. CDR3 nucleotides: TGTGCCAGCAGCTCGCCGCCCGTCAACTTAGAGCAGTTCTTC.

V is TRBV15 and J is TRBJ1-4; D is possibly TRBD1 (5 bases). The CDR3 extends over 16 amino acids. V was pared by 0 bases and J by 8 bases, with 16 bases between. CDR1 is LNHNV and CDR2 is YYDKDF in the germline V gene (reference sequence). The CDR3 nucleotides are TGTGCCACCAGCAGAGATAAGGGTAGGGGTAAGGAAAAACTGTTTTTT. Translating gives CATSRDKGRGKEKLFF.

A single count supports this clone. DNA of the CDR3: TGTGCCAGCAGCCAAGGTGTGACAGGGTCCCACGAGCAGTACTTC. Translation gives CASSQGVTGSHEQYF. This chain uses TRBV14 with TRBJ2-7; 7 bases are shared with TRBD1. Trimming took 1 base from V and 5 from J; bases not matched to a gene: 8. The length of the CDR3 is 15 residues. The germline V gene has CDR1 SGHDN and CDR2 FVKESK.

This chain uses TRBV6-5 with TRBJ1-1; a weak D match, TRBD1 (6 bases). The CDR3 is 15 amino acids. CDR1 and CDR2 from the germline V gene are MNHEY and SVGAGI. V dropped 0 bases and J dropped 6 bases, with 14 bases sitting between them. This CDR3 reads CASSYSSGGHAEAFF. The CDR3 DNA reads as TGTGCCAGCAGTTACTCGAGCGGGGGGCACGCTGAAGCTTTCTTT.

The chain recombines TRBV19 with TRBJ2-7, with 9 nucleotides matching TRBD1. Unmatched junction bases numbered 6, after V lost 6 bases and J lost 0 bases. Germline V gene lookup returns CDR1 LNHDA and CDR2 SQIVND (reference sequence). The length of the CDR3 is 15 residues. CDR3 nucleotide sequence: TGTGCCAGTAGCCGACAGGGGGTAAGCTCCTACGAGCAGTACTTC. Translating gives CASSRQGVSSYEQYF.

This rearrangement joins TRBV28 to TRBJ1-5, with a tentative D call TRBD1 (5 bases). Germline assignment: CDR1 MDHEN and CDR2 SYDVKM. The CDR3 has 15 amino acids. V was trimmed by 2 bases and J by 1 base, leaving 9 bases between them. The chain's CDR3 is CASSLMGRSNQPQHF. In DNA, the CDR3 is TGTGCCAGCAGTTTAATGGGGCGGAGCAATCAGCCCCAGCATTTT. Complete variable domain (other parts from reference TRBV28 and TRBJ1-5): DVKVTQSSRYLVKRTGEKVFLECVQDMDHENMFWYRQDPGLGLRLIYFSYDVKMKEKGDIPEGYSVSREKKERFSLILESASTNQTSMYLCASSLMGRSNQPQHFGDGTRLSIL.

This chain uses TRBV3-1 (or the pseudogene TRBV3-2) with TRBJ2-1; 14 bases map to TRBD2. The germline V gene has CDR1 LGHDT and CDR2 YNNKEL (reference sequence). The CDR3 contains 19 residues. V dropped 3 bases and J dropped 7; count of bases not matched to a gene: 14. This CDR3 is CASSQVRTSGRRALNEQFF. The CDR3 bases are TGTGCCAGCAGCCAGGTCCGGACTAGCGGGAGGAGGGCTCTAAATGAGCAGTTCTTC.